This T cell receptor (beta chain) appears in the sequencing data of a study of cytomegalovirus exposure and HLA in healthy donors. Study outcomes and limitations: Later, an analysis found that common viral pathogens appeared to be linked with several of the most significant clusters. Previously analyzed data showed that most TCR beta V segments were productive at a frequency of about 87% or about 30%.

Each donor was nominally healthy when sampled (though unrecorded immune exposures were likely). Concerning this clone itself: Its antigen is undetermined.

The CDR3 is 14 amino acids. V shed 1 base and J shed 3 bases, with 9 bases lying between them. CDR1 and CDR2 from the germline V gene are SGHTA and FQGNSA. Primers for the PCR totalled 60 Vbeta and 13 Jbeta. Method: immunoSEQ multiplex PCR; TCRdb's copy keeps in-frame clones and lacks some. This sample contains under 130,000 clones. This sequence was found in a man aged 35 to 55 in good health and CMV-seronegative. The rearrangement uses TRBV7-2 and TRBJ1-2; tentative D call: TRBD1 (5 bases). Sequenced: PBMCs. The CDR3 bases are TGTGCCAGCAGCTTAGTCAGGGCGGACTATGGCTACACCTTC. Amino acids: CASSLVRADYGYTF.